This T cell receptor beta chain stems from a study of T cells in Graves' hyperthyroidism and ophthalmopathy. To note about this clonotype: A much larger clone lies one base from this, so it may be a read error. A read error is likely, as this CDR3 ends without the conserved phenylalanine or tryptophan.

Researchers amplified the TCR beta CDR3 regions from RNA transcripts. Initially, a first-round RT-PCR of the TCR CDR3 employed the HTBI primer set. TCRdb reprocessed the multiplex PCR reads with MiXCR, giving one entry per CDR3 protein. Among a few hundred thousand distinct CDR3 sequences listed, approximately 14% were seen once. The TCR originated in a woman aged 40 to 55 with Graves' ophthalmopathy. Source material: blood.

The CDR3 sequence is CASSLGGDLYEQYS. CDR3 sequence (DNA): TGTGCCAGCAGCTTAGGGGGGGACCTCTACGAGCAGTACTCC. This chain links TRBV11-2 with TRBJ2-7; perhaps TRBD2 as D (6 bases). The length of the CDR3 is 14 residues. The V end lost 1 base, the J end lost 3 bases, and 10 bases lay between the germline ends. Germline V CDR1 and CDR2: SGHAT, FQNNGV.